This TCR beta chain appears in the sequencing data of a study of multiple sclerosis patients with progressive multifocal leukoencephalopathy. Germline V gene sequence: CDR1 SEHNR, CDR2 FQNEAQ (reference sequence). The CDR3 extends over 14 amino acids. Points on this clone: No antigen is known for it. An end of the junction does not agree with germline; a read error may underlie this. Other DNA sequences of this sample code for an identical CDR3.

Sequencing was performed with immunoSEQ multiplex PCR; in TCRdb, only in-frame clones are kept and a portion is missing. The top ten hold 12% of the sample, which has about 31,000 clones, about 85% seen once. Time point denoted: time of PML onset. All PML patients were female, and all patients had earlier interferon beta. Findings and limits, study-wide: Most PML patients had lower entropy, suggesting less diverse TRB repertoires.

The sequence came from a woman aged 25 to 39 with progressive multifocal leukoencephalopathy. The chain has TRBV7-9 and TRBJ1-1; D ambiguous. The source was PBMCs, collected from a patient treated with natalizumab. DNA for the CDR3: TGTGCCAGCAGCTTAAACACAAAGGCCACTGAAGCCTTCTTT. Protein sequence: CASSLNTKATEAFF.